These 8 T cell receptor beta chains were sequenced from one sample in a study of T cell responses to AZD1222 COVID-19 vaccine. Sequencing was performed with immunoSEQ multiplex PCR; in TCRdb, only in-frame clones are kept and a portion is missing. Here the sample spans 150,000 or so clones, around 89% being singletons. Specimen: peripheral blood, collected on day 0 of AZD1222 vaccination. The receptors originated from an adult in good health.

The genes are TRBV6-5 and TRBJ1-6; TRBD1 matches at 10 bases. The CDR3 spans 15 residues. V shed 6 bases and J 6 bases; nucleotides not matched to a gene: 5. Germline V lookup: CDR1 MNHEY, CDR2 SVGAGI. This CDR3 is CASRGDRGFNSPLHF. Written as DNA, the CDR3 is TGTGCCAGCAGGGGGGACAGGGGCTTTAATTCACCCCTCCACTTT.

With respect to this clone: Other DNA sequences in the same sample also yield this CDR3. The rearrangement joins TRBV12-3 or TRBV12-4 to TRBJ1-1, with unresolved D. CDR3 length equals 13 residues. With 3 bases removed from V and 0 bases from J, the gap between germline ends came to 5 bases. This CDR3 reads CASSLGMNTEAFF. CDR3 nucleotides: TGTGCCAGCAGTTTGGGTATGAACACTGAAGCTTTCTTT.

The V call is TRBV7-9, the J call TRBJ2-7, with D unresolved. The germline gives CDR1 SEHNR, CDR2 FQNEAQ (reference sequence). There are 12 residues in the CDR3. Trimming cost V 3 bases and J 5 bases, with 8 bases left between them. CDR3 in DNA: TGTGCCAGCAGCTTTTGGGGAAACGAGCAGTACTTC. This translates into CASSFWGNEQYF.

This chain uses TRBV7-9 with TRBJ1-2; D is unclear. Germline V lookup: CDR1 SEHNR, CDR2 FQNEAQ (reference sequence). V was clipped by 5 bases and J by 2 bases, with 12 bases between them. The CDR3 runs to 14 residues. CDR3 nucleotide sequence: TGTGCCAGCAGCGATTGGAGGGAGAACTATGGCTACACCTTC. It encodes CASSDWRENYGYTF.

The chain is built from TRBV9 and TRBJ1-2; D is perhaps TRBD1 (5 bases). Trimming shortened V by 0 bases and J by 2 bases, and 11 bases separated the two germline ends. The germline gives CDR1 SGDLS, CDR2 YYNGEE. This CDR3 has 15 residues. CDR3 residues: CASSVEWRGNYGYTF. CDR3 sequence (DNA): TGTGCCAGCAGCGTAGAGTGGCGGGGCAACTATGGCTACACCTTC. Using reference TRBV9 and TRBJ1-2 for the parts outside the CDR3, the full variable domain is DSGVTQTPKHLITATGQRVTLRCSPRSGDLSVYWYQQSLDQGLQFLIQYYNGEERAKGNILERFSAQQFPDLHSELNLSSLELGDSALYFCASSVEWRGNYGYTFGSGTRLTVV.

V gene TRBV4-2 combines with J gene TRBJ1-4; D unclear. Between the trimmed V and J ends, which lost 4 bases and 6 bases, there was a span of 9 bases. This CDR3 is 13 amino acids long. Per the germline V gene, CDR1 is LGHNA and CDR2 is YNFKEQ. The CDR3 protein is CASSLAGDEKLFF. The DNA of the CDR3 is TGTGCCAGCAGCCTGGCGGGTGATGAAAAACTGTTTTTT.

This clone occurred once. The genes are TRBV4-3 and TRBJ1-2; no clear D. Trimming pared 0 bases from V and 0 bases from J, leaving 8 bases between. Germline CDR1 reads LGHNA; CDR2 reads YSLEER. This CDR3 contains 15 residues. In nucleotides, the CDR3 is TGCGCCAGCAGCCAAGAGGACGGACCTAACTATGGCTACACCTTC. It translates to CASSQEDGPNYGYTF.

The chain carries TRBV4-3 and TRBJ1-2; no firm D call. The CDR3 spans 14 residues. V was trimmed by 1 base and J by 2 bases, leaving 8 bases between them. Looked up from germline, CDR1 is LGHNA and CDR2 is YSLEER. CDR3 region: CASSQGPINYGYTF. The CDR3, as DNA: TGCGCCAGCAGCCAAGGACCCATCAACTATGGCTACACCTTC.